What follows are 20 T cell receptor beta chains derived from one specimen sequenced in a study of graft-versus-host responses after intestinal transplantation (dated by TCRdb to the early 2020s). Preparation of the library involved the immunoSEQ multiplex PCR assay. Drawn from immuneACCESS, this table holds only the in-frame rearrangements with V and J called that TCRdb kept. Clones are partly lost; checked studies trace under half to an unresolved V gene and leave the rest unexplained. Within this sample are 100,000 to 120,000 clones, with around 93% of them counted one time only. In total, the top ten clones hold about 0.51% of the sample. Their specific antigens are unknown. The time point label here, explained by the study, means: cells obtained before transplantation from donor or recipient. The input for sequencing was unstimulated CD8+ T cells sorted from spleen or lymph node cells, taken before intestinal transplant. The receptor source for this set is a human donor who received an intestinal transplant.

The rearrangement joins TRBV9 to TRBJ2-7, with 7 bases matching TRBD1. The CDR3 length is 14 residues. The germline gives CDR1 SGDLS, CDR2 YYNGEE. With V trimmed by 4 bases and J by 3 bases, 7 bases remained unmatched. The CDR3 reads CASSPAPGGYEQYF. In nucleotides, the CDR3 is TGTGCCAGCAGCCCAGCCCCAGGGGGCTACGAGCAGTACTTC.

The chain carries TRBV4-1 and TRBJ2-7, with a possible D match to TRBD2 (5 bases). Germline V gene lookup returns CDR1 MGHRA and CDR2 YSYEKL. The CDR3 is made up of 13 amino acids. V gave up 1 base and J gave up 7 bases, with 11 bases separating them. Here the CDR3 DNA reads TGCGCCAGCAGCCAAGTAATCGGGAATGAGCAGTACTTC. Amino acid sequence: CASSQVIGNEQYF.

The chain is built from TRBV29-1 and TRBJ2-7; D is possibly TRBD2 (7 bases). The CDR3 is 12 amino acids. CDR1 is SQVTM, CDR2 ANQGSEA, per germline. The V and J ends lost 6 bases and 2 bases respectively, with 11 bases between them. The CDR3 loop reads CSVGGGPYEQYF. The CDR3 DNA reads TGCAGCGTGGGGGGGGGCCCCTACGAGCAGTACTTC.

The chain combines TRBV5-4 with TRBJ2-7, with 12 bases identical to TRBD1. The CDR3 sequence is 14 residues long. Trimming took 4 bases from V and 4 from J; bases not matched to a gene: 3. The V gene's germline CDR1 is SGHNT and CDR2 YYREEE (reference sequence). CDR3 sequence (DNA): TGTGCCAGCAGCCTGGGACAGGGGGCTTACGAGCAGTACTTC. Residues: CASSLGQGAYEQYF.

This chain joins TRBV19 and TRBJ2-1, with D uncertain. The CDR3 contains 12 residues. Germline CDR1 reads LNHDA; CDR2 reads SQIVND (reference sequence). Between the trimmed V and J ends, which lost 3 bases and 4 bases, there was a span of 4 bases. CDR3: CASSISYNEQFF. CDR3 in DNA: TGTGCCAGTAGTATTAGTTACAATGAGCAGTTCTTC.

The chain combines TRBV5-1 with TRBJ2-6, with a weak D call TRBD1 (5 bases). This CDR3 is built from 15 residues. CDR1 SGHRS and CDR2 YFSETQ come from the germline V gene. V dropped 6 bases and J dropped 0 bases, with 10 bases sitting between them. CDR3 nucleotides: TGCGCCAGCACCCTTGACAGCTCTGGGGCCAACGTCCTGACTTTC. This gives the protein CASTLDSSGANVLTF.

This clone was detected only a few times. The chain carries TRBV19 and TRBJ2-7; no clear D. V shed 5 bases and J shed 1 base, with 9 bases lying between them. Germline lookup yields CDR1 LNHDA and CDR2 SQIVND (reference sequence). The CDR3 has 13 residues. CDR3: CASSRIGSYEQYF. CDR3 coding DNA: TGTGCCAGTAGTCGTATCGGGTCCTACGAGCAGTACTTC.

The V gene is TRBV29-1, the J gene TRBJ1-1, with a possible D match to TRBD1 (5 bases). CDR1 and CDR2 from the germline V gene are SQVTM and ANQGSEA. CDR3 length: 13 residues. The V gene lost 0 bases and the J gene lost 2 bases, with 7 bases spanning the gap. The CDR3 region is CSVEDGANTEAFF. The CDR3, as DNA: TGCAGCGTTGAAGACGGGGCAAACACTGAAGCTTTCTTT.

This sequence joins TRBV12-5 and TRBJ2-1; 7 bases map to TRBD2. In germline, CDR1 is LGHNT, CDR2 FRNRAP. The CDR3 contains 13 residues. V was pared by 6 bases and J by 7 bases, with 6 bases of the junction left unmatched. CDR3 amino acids: CASGIGEGNEQFF. The CDR3 region has the DNA TGTGCTAGTGGGATAGGGGAGGGGAATGAGCAGTTCTTC.

The chain recombines TRBV4-1 with TRBJ2-7; either TRBD1 or TRBD2 may fit D (5 bases each). The CDR3 is 15 amino acids. Trimming took 1 base from V and 5 from J, leaving 15 bases between them. Germline-derived CDR1 and CDR2 are MGHRA and YSYEKL. The CDR3 loop reads CASSQGGFQGDEQYF. The CDR3 nucleotides are TGCGCCAGCAGCCAAGGCGGGTTCCAGGGAGACGAGCAGTACTTC.

The CDR3 DNA reads TGCGCCAGCAGCCCTACAGGGGGCCCCGAGCAGTACTTC. Translation: CASSPTGGPEQYF. The chain has TRBV5-1 and TRBJ2-7, with TRBD1 matching 9 bases. From germline, CDR1 is SGHRS and CDR2 YFSETQ. After removal of 4 bases from V and 6 bases from J, the junction contained 5 bases not matched to a gene. The CDR3 consists of 13 residues.

The chain joins TRBV2 to TRBJ2-7, with D maybe TRBD1 (6 bases). Trimming shortened V by 7 bases and J by 3 bases, and 13 bases separated the two germline ends. The germline CDR1 and CDR2 sequences are SNHLY and FYNNEI. CDR3 length: 13 residues. The CDR3 sequence is CASTTGPGYEQYF. CDR3 DNA sequence: TGTGCCAGCACTACAGGGCCGGGCTACGAGCAGTACTTC.

This clone was recorded only once. The chain links TRBV9 to TRBJ1-1; TRBD1 agrees at 7 bases. Losses at the gene ends were 3 bases for V and 2 bases for J; bases not matched to a gene: 7. Per germline, CDR1 SGDLS and CDR2 YYNGEE. The CDR3 has 15 amino acids. CDR3 in amino acids: CASSAGTVRNTEAFF. DNA for the CDR3: TGTGCCAGCAGCGCCGGGACAGTTCGAAACACTGAAGCTTTCTTT.

The chain employs TRBV6-5 and TRBJ2-2; 7 nucleotides match TRBD1. This CDR3 spans 14 amino acids. Germline lookup yields CDR1 MNHEY and CDR2 SVGAGI. The J segment lost 5 bases and the V segment lost 5 bases, leaving 5 bases of the junction unmatched. CDR3: CASSARQGTGELFF. The CDR3 nucleotides read TGTGCCAGCAGTGCCCGACAGGGAACCGGGGAGCTGTTTTTT.

The V gene is TRBV19, the J gene TRBJ1-5, with unresolved D. This CDR3 is built from 14 residues. Germline V gene data show CDR1 as LNHDA and CDR2 as SQIVND (reference sequence). Trimming stripped 6 bases from V and 3 bases from J, with 12 bases between. The CDR3 DNA reads as TGTGCCAGTAGCCCAACGGCCGTCAATCAGCCCCAGCATTTT. Amino acids: CASSPTAVNQPQHF.

This chain uses TRBV11-1 with TRBJ1-1; tentatively, D is TRBD1 (6 bases). This CDR3 region has 15 residues. Germline loops: CDR1 SGHAT, CDR2 FQDESV (reference sequence). Trimming pared 5 bases from V and 0 bases from J, leaving 13 bases between. Here the CDR3 DNA reads TGTGCCAGCAGCCCACTACAGGGAATGAACACTGAAGCTTTCTTT. Amino acids: CASSPLQGMNTEAFF. The full variable domain, in which reference TRBV11-1 and TRBJ1-1 provide the parts outside the CDR3, is EAEVAQSPRYKITEKSQAVAFWCDPISGHATLYWYRQILGQGPELLVQFQDESVVDDSQLPKDRFSAERLKGVDSTLKIQPAELGDSAMYLCASSPLQGMNTEAFFGQGTRLTVV.

The genes are TRBV6-5 and TRBJ2-1, with D perhaps matching TRBD2 (5 bases). Trimming removed 0 bases from V and 7 bases from J, with 7 bases in between. Germline V CDR1 and CDR2: MNHEY, SVGAGI. This CDR3 has 13 residues. The DNA for the CDR3 is TGTGCCAGCAGTTACTCAGAGGGTAATGAGCAGTTCTTC. It yields the protein CASSYSEGNEQFF.

The chain combines TRBV27 with TRBJ2-3; D assignment may be TRBD1 or TRBD2 (5 bases each). Trimming shortened V by 5 bases and J by 0 bases, and 24 bases separated the two germline ends. The CDR3 is made up of 19 amino acids. Germline CDR1 MNHEY, CDR2 SMNVEV (reference sequence). CDR3 protein: CASSTPGPRSITSTDTQYF. DNA for the CDR3: TGTGCCAGCAGTACACCGGGACCGAGAAGTATTACTAGCACAGATACGCAGTATTTT.

The genes are TRBV25-1 and TRBJ2-1; 8 nucleotides line up with TRBD2. From germline, CDR1 is MGHDK and CDR2 SYGVNS. The CDR3 sequence is 16 residues long. V shed 1 base, J shed 1 base, and the junction held 3 bases outside the gene matches. CDR3 bases: TGTGCCAGCAGTGAATCGCTAGCGGGTTCCTACAATGAGCAGTTCTTC. Protein sequence: CASSESLAGSYNEQFF.

This chain links TRBV7-8 with TRBJ2-7; 9 bases line up with TRBD2. Germline values: CDR1 SGHVS, CDR2 FQNEAQ. CDR3 length: 16 amino acids. V lost 1 base to trimming and J lost 2 bases; unmatched junction nucleotides: 6. This CDR3 reads CASSLGLAEGAYEQYF. The CDR3 coding sequence is TGTGCCAGCAGCTTAGGACTAGCGGAGGGGGCCTACGAGCAGTACTTC.